This passage covers 24 T cell receptor beta chains from one sample sequenced in a study of T cells in localized non-small cell lung cancer. Sequencing was performed with immunoSEQ multiplex PCR; in TCRdb, only in-frame clones are kept and a portion is missing. Of 35,000 to 45,000 clones in the sample, roughly 90% were seen once. The input for sequencing was peripheral blood, taken before any cancer treatment. The source of these receptors is a female donor over 55 with stage I squamous cell lung carcinoma.

The J gene is TRBJ2-1, the V gene TRBV19; 9 bases are a match to TRBD2. V lost 3 bases and J lost 8; bases outside the gene matches: 11. Germline V CDR1 and CDR2: LNHDA, SQIVND (reference sequence). The CDR3 has 16 residues. The CDR3: CASSIGGGRAIYEQFF. CDR3 coding DNA: TGTGCCAGTAGTATCGGTGGCGGGAGGGCCATCTATGAGCAGTTCTTC.

This chain links TRBV6-5 with TRBJ1-1; 8 nucleotides line up with TRBD1. Germline CDR1 is MNHEY and CDR2 is SVGAGI. The CDR3 runs 14 residues. V shed 4 bases and J 4 bases; nucleotides not matched to a gene: 5. For the CDR3, the DNA is TGTGCCAGCAGTTGGGACAGGTCAAGCACTGAAGCTTTCTTT. The encoded protein is CASSWDRSSTEAFF.

This chain joins TRBV27 and TRBJ2-3; 13 bases map to TRBD2. Germline loops: CDR1 MNHEY, CDR2 SMNVEV (reference sequence). The CDR3 runs 17 residues. The trim removed 4 bases at V and 2 bases at J, leaving 6 bases unmatched. The CDR3 DNA reads TGTGCCAGCAGTTCACCGGGACTAGCGGGATACACAGATACGCAGTATTTT. Amino acids: CASSSPGLAGYTDTQYF.

This chain connects TRBV18 to TRBJ1-5; TRBD1 matches at 9 bases. Germline loops: CDR1 KGHSH, CDR2 LQKENI. This CDR3 is 15 amino acids long. After removal of 8 bases from V and 6 bases from J, the junction contained 11 bases not matched to a gene. For the CDR3, the DNA is TGTGCCAGCGAGCGTGGGACAGGGATCTCTCAGCCCCAGCATTTT. This translates into CASERGTGISQPQHF. Full variable domain (missing parts from reference TRBV18 and TRBJ1-5): NAGVMQNPRHLVRRRGQEARLRCSPMKGHSHVYWYRQLPEEGLKFMVYLQKENIIDESGMPKERFSAEFPKEGPSILRIQQVVRGDSAAYFCASERGTGISQPQHFGDGTRLSIL.

This chain joins TRBV7-9 and TRBJ1-6; TRBD1 is a possible D gene (6 bases). The V end was cut by 5 bases, the J end by 6 bases, with 14 bases between. The germline gives CDR1 SEHNR, CDR2 FQNEAQ (reference sequence). The CDR3 totals 15 residues. The CDR3 region is CASSRGQRSNSPLHF. As DNA, the CDR3 is TGTGCCAGCAGCAGAGGACAGAGGAGTAATTCACCCCTCCACTTT.

The V and J genes are TRBV19 and TRBJ1-5; D is perhaps TRBD1 (5 bases). The CDR3 has 14 amino acids. Germline loops: CDR1 LNHDA, CDR2 SQIVND (reference sequence). V was shortened by 2 bases and J by 3 bases, with 8 bases between the two germline ends. The CDR3 sequence: CASSIRGPNQPQHF. The CDR3 region has the DNA TGTGCCAGTAGTATAAGGGGCCCCAATCAGCCCCAGCATTTT.

Only one count was recorded for this clone. The chain couples TRBV28 to TRBJ2-1; TRBD1 matches at 7 bases. This CDR3 is built from 16 residues. Germline CDR1 and CDR2: MDHEN and SYDVKM. With V trimmed by 8 bases and J by 2 bases, 12 bases remained unmatched. The CDR3 is CASRQGSRGPYNEQFF. DNA of the CDR3: TGTGCCAGCCGTCAGGGCTCGAGGGGGCCCTACAATGAGCAGTTCTTC.

This sequence joins TRBV7-6 and TRBJ2-7, with 7 positions matching TRBD1. Looked up from germline, CDR1 is SGHVS and CDR2 is FNYEAQ. CDR3 length equals 14 residues. The V and J ends lost 5 bases and 2 bases, in that order; junction bases with no gene match: 6. The CDR3 spells CASSVGTDAYEQYF. The DNA of the CDR3 is TGTGCCAGCAGCGTGGGGACAGACGCCTACGAGCAGTACTTC.

The rearrangement joins TRBV2 to TRBJ2-2, with D possibly TRBD1 on 6 matching bases. Trimming shortened V by 2 bases and J by 6 bases, and 16 bases separated the two germline ends. The CDR3 runs 16 residues. Germline CDR1 SNHLY, CDR2 FYNNEI. DNA of the CDR3: TGTGCCAGCAGTGAACTTCCGACAGGCACCGCCGGGGAGCTGTTTTTT. Residues: CASSELPTGTAGELFF.

This chain uses TRBV5-4 with TRBJ1-2; a weak D match, TRBD1 (5 bases). This CDR3 is 13 amino acids long. The ends were cut back, 0 bases at V and 3 bases at J, with 6 bases in the middle. CDR1 is SGHNT and CDR2 is YYREEE in the germline V gene (reference sequence). CDR3 sequence (DNA): TGTGCCAGCAGCTTGGCCAGGGACTATGGCTACACCTTC. Its protein is CASSLARDYGYTF.

In its sample, this clone was seen once. The chain couples TRBV29-1 to TRBJ1-2; 7 bases are a match to TRBD1. Germline trimming cut 5 bases from V and 5 bases from J; bases unmatched to any gene: 11. CDR1 SQVTM and CDR2 ANQGSEA come from the germline V gene. The CDR3 extends over 14 amino acids. The DNA of the CDR3 is TGCAGCGTTAACGCGGACAGGTCCACGTATGGCTACACCTTC. Its protein is CSVNADRSTYGYTF. The variable domain in full, completed from reference TRBV29-1 and TRBJ1-2, reads SAVISQKPSRDICQRGTSLTIQCQVDSQVTMMFWYRQQPGQSLTLIATANQGSEATYESGFVIDKFPISRPNLTFSTLTVSNMSPEDSSIYLCSVNADRSTYGYTFGSGTRLTVV.

This clone was recorded only once. This rearrangement joins TRBV28 to TRBJ1-2, with 7 bases matching TRBD1. The CDR3 has 15 residues. Germline-derived CDR1 and CDR2 are MDHEN and SYDVKM. The junction had 11 bases not matched to a gene; V was cut back by 6 bases and J by 4 bases. The CDR3 nucleotides are TGTGCCAGCAGCTCCATAAGGGGGCGATCCTATGGCTACACCTTC. Protein: CASSSIRGRSYGYTF.

The chain carries TRBV7-8 and TRBJ2-7, with 7 nucleotides matching TRBD2. Unmatched junction bases numbered 8, after V lost 3 bases and J lost 3 bases. The CDR3 is 15 residues long. Per germline, CDR1 SGHVS and CDR2 FQNEAQ. The CDR3 is CASSFPAGLDYEQYF. In DNA form, the CDR3 reads TGTGCCAGCAGCTTCCCAGCGGGACTCGACTACGAGCAGTACTTC.

The genes are TRBV2 and TRBJ2-1; 10 nucleotides match TRBD2. V trimming: 6 bases; J trimming: 0 bases; junction bases outside the gene matches: 5. Germline CDR1 SNHLY, CDR2 FYNNEI. This CDR3 contains 16 residues. The CDR3 spells CASSGTSESSYNEQFF. The CDR3 DNA reads as TGTGCCAGCAGCGGGACTAGCGAGAGCTCCTACAATGAGCAGTTCTTC.

The gene calls are TRBV6-1 and TRBJ2-2, with TRBD1 matching over 10 bases. Germline V gene lookup returns CDR1 MNHNS and CDR2 SASEGT. J lost 1 base, V lost 6 bases, and 2 bases had no gene match. This CDR3 spans 15 amino acids. The CDR3 reads CASRRTGGNTGELFF. The CDR3 nucleotides read TGTGCCAGCAGGCGGACAGGGGGGAACACCGGGGAGCTGTTTTTT.

This chain uses TRBV6-1 with TRBJ2-3; D uncertain. Germline CDR1 MNHNS, CDR2 SASEGT. V was cut by 2 bases and J by 11 bases, with 8 bases left in between. The CDR3 runs 11 residues. CDR3 region: CASSEPNRQYF. The CDR3 region has the DNA TGTGCCAGCAGTGAACCAAATAGGCAGTATTTT.

The genes are TRBV7-9 and TRBJ2-2, with 9 bases aligning to TRBD1. Losses at the gene ends were 5 bases for V and 4 bases for J; bases not matched to a gene: 8. The CDR3 extends over 16 amino acids. CDR1 is SEHNR, CDR2 FQNEAQ, per germline (reference sequence). Here the CDR3 DNA reads TGTGCCAGCAGCCTCGGGACAGGGCTCGCCACCGGGGAGCTGTTTTTT. Encoded protein: CASSLGTGLATGELFF.

The chain links TRBV4-2 to TRBJ2-1, with 9 bases lining up with TRBD2. Germline V gene data show CDR1 as LGHNA and CDR2 as YNFKEQ. This CDR3 contains 18 residues. V shed 0 bases and J 2 bases; nucleotides not matched to a gene: 8. CDR3 in amino acids: CASSQDTGGGRAYNEQFF. The CDR3 DNA is TGTGCCAGCAGCCAAGATACGGGTGGCGGGAGGGCCTACAATGAGCAGTTCTTC.

The DNA for the CDR3 is TGCTGCGCCGGATTCCCCCCGAACACTGAAGCTTTCTTT. It specifies CCAGFPPNTEAFF. The chain employs TRBV29-1 and TRBJ1-1; D gene ambiguous. The CDR3 has 13 amino acids. Germline V lookup: CDR1 SQVTM, CDR2 ANQGSEA.

V usage is TRBV7-2 and J usage is TRBJ2-3; D unclear. The germline V gene encodes CDR1 SGHTA and CDR2 FQGNSA. CDR3 size: 12 residues. V gave up 7 bases and J gave up 2 bases, with 7 bases separating them. The CDR3 spells CASNYNTDTQYF. As DNA, the CDR3 is TGTGCCAGCAACTACAACACAGATACGCAGTATTTT.

The rearrangement links TRBV7-9 to TRBJ2-7; D uncertain. Germline V CDR1 and CDR2: SEHNR, FQNEAQ (reference sequence). The CDR3 covers 12 residues. The V and J ends lost 3 bases and 3 bases respectively, with 6 bases between them. CDR3 DNA sequence: TGTGCCAGCAGCTTTCCTGGCTACGAGCAGTACTTC. It specifies CASSFPGYEQYF. Based on the CDR3 plus reference TRBV7-9 and TRBJ2-7, the full variable domain is DTGVSQNPRHKITKRGQNVTFRCDPISEHNRLYWYRQTLGQGPEFLTYFQNEAQLEKSRLLSDRFSAERPKGSFSTLEIQRTEQGDSAMYLCASSFPGYEQYFGPGTRLTVT.

This chain joins TRBV4-3 and TRBJ2-2; tentatively, D is TRBD1 or TRBD2 (6 bases each). CDR1 is LGHNA and CDR2 is YSLEER in the germline V gene. With 1 base removed from V and 3 bases from J, the gap between germline ends came to 15 bases. This CDR3 contains 17 residues. CDR3 amino acids: CASSQVFSGGDTGELFF. As DNA, the CDR3 is TGCGCCAGCAGCCAAGTATTTTCCGGGGGCGACACCGGGGAGCTGTTTTTT.

CDR3 sequence reads: CASSRGQGGYTF. The CDR3, as DNA: TGTGCCAGCAGTCGAGGACAGGGCGGCTACACCTTC. The chain recombines TRBV6-5 with TRBJ1-2; TRBD1 matches 8 bases. V lost 5 bases to trimming and J lost 8 bases; unmatched junction nucleotides: 4. The CDR3 spans 12 residues. Germline CDR1 MNHEY, CDR2 SVGAGI.

The V call is TRBV4-1, the J call TRBJ1-2; the match to TRBD1 covers 7 bases. Trimming at V came to 3 bases and at J to 1 base, leaving 5 bases not matched to a gene. This CDR3 has 15 amino acids. Looked up from germline, CDR1 is MGHRA and CDR2 is YSYEKL. The CDR3 loop is CASSQITGVNYGYTF. CDR3 in DNA: TGCGCCAGCAGCCAGATTACAGGGGTTAACTATGGCTACACCTTC.